This T cell receptor (beta chain) originates from a study of cytotoxic CD8 clonotypes in ibrutinib-treated CLL. Data came from immunoSEQ multiplex PCR; TCRdb stores just in-frame clones and leaves some out. Of 100,000 or so clones listed, 50% to 65% are singletons. Germline assignment: CDR1 SGHDT and CDR2 YYEEEE. The CDR3 runs to 13 residues. After removal of 0 bases from V and 12 bases from J, the junction contained 5 bases not matched to a gene. The sequenced sample was PBMCs, obtained after 24 months of ibrutinib treatment. The genes are TRBV5-6 and TRBJ1-5, with 8 nucleotides matching TRBD1. This TCR came from a human donor with chronic lymphocytic leukemia. The CDR3 DNA follows: TGTGCCAGCAGCTTGGCCGGGACAGGATTCCAGCATTTT. Residues: CASSLAGTGFQHF.